One T cell receptor beta chain is described in this entry. Its antigen is not known. The data originate from a study of T cells in Graves' hyperthyroidism and ophthalmopathy. Whole-study results and caveats: From stable hyperthyroidism, ophthalmopathy was set apart by a 13 V-J model. Ophthalmopathy, as predicted by the model, came a median 6.5 months after the prediction.

CDR3 length: 15 amino acids. V was clipped by 6 bases and J by 6 bases, with 17 bases between them. Germline values: CDR1 SGHTA, CDR2 FQGTGA. Researchers amplified the TCR beta CDR3 regions from RNA transcripts. First-round RT-PCR with HTBI primers amplified the TCR CDR3 region. MiXCR, applied by TCRdb to the multiplex PCR reads, yields one record per CDR3 protein. The data show about 580,000 distinct CDR3 sequences, 46% seen once. Graves' hyperthyroidism was deemed stable absent ophthalmopathy progression within 18 months. V usage is TRBV7-3 and J usage is TRBJ2-2; either TRBD1 or TRBD2 may fit D (5 bases each). The sequence was obtained from a woman between 18 and 29 years old with Graves' hyperthyroidism. Material: peripheral blood or thyroid tissue (not recorded which). The CDR3 loop is CASSYSGREAGELFF. DNA of the CDR3: TGTGCCAGCAGTTACTCGGGACGGGAAGCCGGGGAGCTGTTTTTT.